The TCR beta chain under discussion was sequenced for a study of T-cell memory formation after mild COVID-19. TCRalpha and TCRbeta libraries used 5'RACE with constant-segment primers and UMIs. TCRdb itself ran the 5' RACE reads through MiXCR, one entry per CDR3 protein. The sample carries under 600,000 distinct CDR3 sequences, about 20% recorded once. Regarding the study as a whole: From day 15 to 85, contracting clones were balanced between CD4 and CD8, whereas later expanders leaned toward CD4+.

The CDR3 runs 14 residues. The trim removed 6 bases at V and 2 bases at J, leaving 4 bases unmatched. This clonotype was observed at least ten times. Antigen: not known. The chain carries TRBV12-3 or TRBV12-4 and TRBJ2-7; 10 bases agree with TRBD1. This clonotype was obtained from an adult woman who had mild COVID-19 (a few samples of this study predate the infection). Cell type and time point are not known. The specimen sequenced was PBMCs or a T cell subset sorted from them (not recorded which). CDR3 nucleotide sequence: TGTGCCAGCAGCCTGGGACAGGGGCCCTACGAGCAGTACTTC. Protein product: CASSLGQGPYEQYF.